Listed below are T cell receptor beta chains from one sample, sequenced in a study of beta chain features in type 1 diabetes. The data were produced by immunoSEQ multiplex PCR, yet TCRdb's version contains in-frame clones alone and is incomplete. The sample comprises hundreds of thousands of clones, approximately 13% of which are singletons, and approximately 0.035% rests with the top ten. The sequenced sample was naive CD4+ T cells from blood. The origin of the receptors is a man aged 25-40 years in good health. CDR3s include the opening cysteine and the closing phenylalanine or tryptophan. The order of the fields is V gene, clone size, J gene, D gene, CDR3 protein, CDR3 DNA. The D gene is left open where the match is weak. Only part of the rows carry a size: once, few, many, or a class if the clone is expanded.

v_call: TRBV5-1; clone_size: few; j_call: TRBJ2-7; d_call: .; cdr3_aa: CASSLPDSQISYEQYF; cdr3_nt: TGCGCCAGCAGCTTACCTGACAGCCAGATCTCCTACGAGCAGTACTTC
v_call: TRBV4-3; clone_size: few; j_call: TRBJ1-1; d_call: .; cdr3_aa: CASSQDRGVTEAFF; cdr3_nt: TGCGCCAGCAGCCAAGACAGGGGAGTCACTGAAGCTTTCTTT
v_call: TRBV13; clone_size: .; j_call: TRBJ2-4; d_call: .; cdr3_aa: CASSPLGGLAKNIQYF; cdr3_nt: TGTGCCAGCAGCCCGCTGGGGGGCTTAGCCAAAAACATTCAGTACTTC
v_call: TRBV11-2; clone_size: .; j_call: TRBJ2-2; d_call: .; cdr3_aa: CASSLALRKPGELFF; cdr3_nt: TGTGCCAGCAGCTTAGCTCTTCGAAAGCCCGGGGAGCTGTTTTTT
v_call: TRBV30; clone_size: few; j_call: TRBJ1-5; d_call: .; cdr3_aa: CAWRQGRNQPQHF; cdr3_nt: TGTGCCTGGAGGCAGGGTCGCAATCAGCCCCAGCATTTT
v_call: TRBV12-5; clone_size: .; j_call: TRBJ2-6; d_call: TRBD1; cdr3_aa: CASVPGQGAPGANVLTF; cdr3_nt: TGTGCTAGTGTTCCGGGACAGGGGGCGCCTGGGGCCAACGTCCTGACTTTC
v_call: TRBV9; clone_size: .; j_call: TRBJ1-1; d_call: .; cdr3_aa: CASSTQVGENTEAFF; cdr3_nt: TGTGCCAGCAGCACTCAGGTGGGGGAAAACACTGAAGCTTTCTTT
v_call: TRBV9; clone_size: .; j_call: TRBJ2-3; d_call: TRBD1; cdr3_aa: CASSGRTGGTDTQYF; cdr3_nt: TGTGCCAGCAGCGGCCGGACAGGGGGAACAGATACGCAGTATTTT
v_call: TRBV6-6; clone_size: .; j_call: TRBJ2-4; d_call: TRBD2; cdr3_aa: CASSRAGAAKNIQYF; cdr3_nt: TGTGCCAGCAGCCGAGCGGGGGCGGCCAAAAACATTCAGTACTTC
v_call: TRBV29-1; clone_size: few; j_call: TRBJ2-7; d_call: TRBD1; cdr3_aa: CSVETGAAEYF; cdr3_nt: TGCAGCGTGGAAACAGGGGCCGCGGAGTACTTC
v_call: TRBV6-6; clone_size: many; j_call: TRBJ2-5; d_call: .; cdr3_aa: CASSQGETQYF; cdr3_nt: TGTGCCAGCAGTCAGGGAGAGACCCAGTACTTC
v_call: TRBV30; clone_size: many; j_call: TRBJ1-1; d_call: .; cdr3_aa: CAWSVNWNTEAFF; cdr3_nt: TGTGCCTGGAGTGTCAACTGGAACACTGAAGCTTTCTTT
v_call: TRBV19; clone_size: .; j_call: TRBJ2-1; d_call: .; cdr3_aa: CASSIGVVSLF; cdr3_nt: TGTGCCAGTAGTATTGGAGTCGTGTCCCTCTTC
v_call: TRBV4-3; clone_size: few; j_call: TRBJ2-7; d_call: .; cdr3_aa: CASSQDLGGYEQYF; cdr3_nt: TGCGCCAGCAGCCAAGATCTTGGGGGTTACGAGCAGTACTTC
v_call: TRBV4-3; clone_size: .; j_call: TRBJ2-2; d_call: .; cdr3_aa: CASSRENTGELFF; cdr3_nt: TGCGCCAGCAGCCGAGAGAACACCGGGGAGCTGTTTTTT
v_call: TRBV23-1; clone_size: .; j_call: TRBJ1-6; d_call: TRBD1; cdr3_aa: CASTLRDRWNSPLHF; cdr3_nt: TGCGCCAGCACCCTACGGGACAGGTGGAATTCACCCCTCCACTTT
v_call: TRBV11-2; clone_size: .; j_call: TRBJ1-1; d_call: .; cdr3_aa: CASSLEQITEAFF; cdr3_nt: TGTGCCAGCAGCTTAGAACAGATCACTGAAGCTTTCTTT
v_call: TRBV9; clone_size: .; j_call: TRBJ1-2; d_call: .; cdr3_aa: CASSVEGAAGYTF; cdr3_nt: TGTGCCAGCAGCGTAGAAGGGGCGGCCGGCTACACCTTC
v_call: TRBV7-3; clone_size: .; j_call: TRBJ2-2; d_call: .; cdr3_aa: CASSLVRSTGELFF; cdr3_nt: TGTGCCAGCAGCTTAGTCAGAAGCACCGGGGAGCTGTTTTTT
v_call: TRBV11-2; clone_size: few; j_call: TRBJ1-1; d_call: TRBD1; cdr3_aa: CASSPGTGNEDTEAFF; cdr3_nt: TGTGCCAGCAGCCCGGGGACAGGCAATGAGGACACTGAAGCTTTCTTT
v_call: TRBV18; clone_size: few; j_call: TRBJ2-5; d_call: .; cdr3_aa: CASSAGTVGGETQYF; cdr3_nt: TGTGCCAGCTCAGCCGGGACGGTGGGTGGAGAGACCCAGTACTTC
v_call: TRBV29-1; clone_size: many; j_call: TRBJ2-7; d_call: .; cdr3_aa: CSVTGLYEQYF; cdr3_nt: TGCAGCGTAACAGGACTCTACGAGCAGTACTTC
v_call: TRBV7-2; clone_size: few; j_call: TRBJ2-3; d_call: TRBD2; cdr3_aa: CASSKRLARKGGTDTQYF; cdr3_nt: TGTGCCAGCAGCAAGAGACTAGCGCGGAAAGGGGGCACAGATACGCAGTATTTT
v_call: TRBV29-1; clone_size: few; j_call: TRBJ1-2; d_call: TRBD1; cdr3_aa: CSVGGTAYGYTF; cdr3_nt: TGCAGCGTTGGAGGGACAGCCTATGGCTACACCTTC
v_call: TRBV28; clone_size: few; j_call: TRBJ1-2; d_call: .; cdr3_aa: CASSSRRAGGYTF; cdr3_nt: TGTGCCAGCAGCTCCCGCCGTGCGGGGGGCTACACCTTC
v_call: TRBV19; clone_size: few; j_call: TRBJ1-6; d_call: .; cdr3_aa: CASSPGITYNSPLHF; cdr3_nt: TGTGCCAGTAGTCCAGGGATCACCTATAATTCACCCCTCCACTTT
v_call: TRBV14; clone_size: few; j_call: TRBJ2-6; d_call: TRBD1; cdr3_aa: CASSPTNRDRAFSGANVLTF; cdr3_nt: TGTGCCAGCAGCCCGACGAATCGGGACAGGGCTTTCTCTGGGGCCAACGTCCTGACTTTC
v_call: TRBV4-3; clone_size: few; j_call: TRBJ1-2; d_call: .; cdr3_aa: CASSQVWATANYGYTF; cdr3_nt: TGCGCCAGCAGCCAAGTTTGGGCGACTGCTAACTATGGCTACACCTTC
v_call: TRBV9; clone_size: .; j_call: TRBJ2-3; d_call: .; cdr3_aa: CASSAGWTDTQYF; cdr3_nt: TGTGCCAGCAGTGCGGGGTGGACAGATACGCAGTATTTT
v_call: TRBV29-1; clone_size: .; j_call: TRBJ2-6; d_call: .; cdr3_aa: CSAMAGSGANVLTF; cdr3_nt: TGCAGCGCGATGGCCGGCTCTGGGGCCAACGTCCTGACTTTC
v_call: TRBV5-6; clone_size: .; j_call: TRBJ2-1; d_call: TRBD2; cdr3_aa: CASSLRLAVTSYNEQFF; cdr3_nt: TGTGCCAGCAGCCTCCGACTAGCGGTCACATCCTACAATGAGCAGTTCTTC
v_call: TRBV5-4; clone_size: few; j_call: TRBJ2-3; d_call: TRBD2; cdr3_aa: CASSSGLASDTQYF; cdr3_nt: TGTGCCAGCAGCTCCGGACTAGCTTCGGATACGCAGTATTTT
v_call: TRBV28; clone_size: few; j_call: TRBJ2-3; d_call: TRBD2; cdr3_aa: CASMGRGSTDTQYF; cdr3_nt: TGTGCCAGCATGGGGAGGGGTAGCACAGATACGCAGTATTTT
v_call: TRBV4-1; clone_size: few; j_call: TRBJ1-4; d_call: .; cdr3_aa: CASSHGPGATNEKLFF; cdr3_nt: TGCGCCAGCAGCCATGGACCGGGAGCAACTAATGAAAAACTGTTTTTT
v_call: TRBV7-2; clone_size: many; j_call: TRBJ2-5; d_call: .; cdr3_aa: CASSDYQETQYF; cdr3_nt: TGTGCCAGCAGCGACTATCAAGAGACCCAGTACTTC
v_call: TRBV2; clone_size: .; j_call: TRBJ2-1; d_call: .; cdr3_aa: CASSEAGWRGYNEQFF; cdr3_nt: TGTGCCAGCAGTGAAGCGGGTTGGAGGGGTTACAATGAGCAGTTCTTC
v_call: TRBV4-3; clone_size: .; j_call: TRBJ2-1; d_call: TRBD2; cdr3_aa: CASSHPGGNEQFF; cdr3_nt: TGCGCCAGCAGCCACCCGGGGGGCAATGAGCAGTTCTTC
v_call: TRBV29-1; clone_size: .; j_call: TRBJ2-1; d_call: .; cdr3_aa: CSVGLMDEQFF; cdr3_nt: TGCAGCGTTGGACTAATGGATGAGCAGTTCTTC
v_call: TRBV4-2; clone_size: few; j_call: TRBJ2-1; d_call: TRBD2; cdr3_aa: CASSPVAGSPNEQFF; cdr3_nt: TGTGCCAGCAGCCCAGTAGCGGGGTCTCCCAATGAGCAGTTCTTC
v_call: TRBV7-2; clone_size: .; j_call: TRBJ2-7; d_call: .; cdr3_aa: CASTVSPRGEQYF; cdr3_nt: TGTGCCAGCACCGTAAGCCCTCGGGGGGAGCAGTACTTC
v_call: TRBV4-2; clone_size: .; j_call: TRBJ2-1; d_call: TRBD1; cdr3_aa: CASSPRQGLYNEQFF; cdr3_nt: TGTGCCAGCAGCCCTAGACAGGGCCTCTACAATGAGCAGTTCTTC